This T cell receptor (beta chain) was found in a study of T cells after yellow fever vaccination (dated by TCRdb to the late 2010s). The study in broad terms: Libraries from fractions with low cell numbers were prepared with the SMART-Seq v4 Ultra Low Input RNA kit. Blood samples were taken at several timepoints before and after primary and secondary immunization, and bulk PBMC replicates and cell subsets were isolated. The cohort comprised two healthy male donors, one aged 18 to 29 and one aged 30 to 40 years. To track T-cell clones before and after primary and booster YFV17D yellow fever vaccination, bulk TCR alpha and beta repertoires were sequenced longitudinally.

Synthesis of TCR cDNA relied on 5'RACE template switching, a step that introduced a universal primer site along with unique molecular identifiers. Priming for cDNA synthesis came from both the TCR alpha and TCR beta constant segments. Libraries were amplified in two PCR steps, with sample barcodes and sequencing adapters added in the second step. Libraries were sequenced on Illumina HiSeq 2500 (2x100 bp) or NovaSeq (2x150 bp). As for the authors' bioinformatics: MIGEC was used to demultiplex reads and collapse the reads into UMI consensus sequences, and MiXCR was used for V(D)J alignment. Vaccine-responding clonotypes were defined with edgeR using replicate PBMC samples, requiring FDR below 0.01 and a log2 fold change above 5 up to day 15. CD4 or CD8 identity was assigned to each bulk clonotype according to whether the clonotype was present at higher abundance in the sequenced CD4 repertoire or the sequenced CD8 repertoire. TCRdb's own reprocessing of the public reads used fastp at Q25 and MiXCR and kept productive beta chains. Each entry merges the rows of one CDR3 protein and shows their most common DNA and genes. TCRdb's processing, not the authors', yielded these V and J calls. In all, the sample holds approximately 69,000 distinct CDR3 sequences, and approximately 6.2% of those were seen once. The ten top clones hold less than 2.5% of the sample.

What the authors observed across the whole study: Only a couple of donors were included in the study, so the extent to which the findings can be generalized is limited. Because abundant contaminating clonotypes from the bulk population could be contained in FACS-sorted repertoires, computational filtering was required. Compared with the primary T-cell response, the secondary T-cell response was faster but weaker, reaching its peak on day 5 rather than on day 15. After the booster, most of the clones that had expanded following primary vaccination were detected again (roughly 96% of CD4 and roughly 88% of CD8), which suggests that memory was broadly maintained. A small fraction of clonotypes showed up in both the CD4 and CD8 compartments, probably as a result of convergent recombination.

The sample's treatment or condition label, in plain terms: live attenuated yellow fever vaccine strain. A standard Ficoll-Paque protocol was used to isolate PBMCs from peripheral blood. Dynabeads CD4 and CD8 positive selection kits were used to isolate the CD4 and CD8 T-cell fractions. TriZol was used to extract RNA from bulk PBMCs, CD4 and CD8 fractions, and dextramer-positive and dextramer-negative fractions. This clonotype was counted ten times or more. The target of this receptor is not known. The sample holds no much larger clone one base away, and base qualities are not on file. From a lookup of the germline V gene (reference sequence), CDR1 and CDR2 are DFQATT and SNEGSKA. The CDR3, from cysteine to phenylalanine, totals 11 residues. Kept here is only the CDR3 DNA, which spans 33 bases and is read in frame from base 1. The junction carries 6 bases between V and J, which are trimmed by 6 bases and 2 bases respectively.

Sample: CD4+ T cells sorted from PBMCs, taken approximately 15 days after the first yellow fever vaccination. In this chain, TRBV20-1 is recombined with TRBJ2-3; the best D guess is TRBD2, with 5 bases matching. The clonotype comes from a man in his late teens or twenties who received the YFV17D yellow fever vaccine. The DNA sequence is as follows: TGCAGTGCAGCGGCCACAGATACGCAGTATTTT. Translated, this gives CSAAATDTQYF.